The present entry profiles one T cell receptor (beta chain) with its context. These data originate in a study of blood T cells in healthy people across ages. In the study overall: In model experiments, template switching was able to capture about one barcoded beta molecule for every two T cells that were present.

Through a sample-barcoded 5' primer and a J-beta primer mix, a second PCR was run for 7 to 11 cycles. Each CDR3 protein gets one entry after TCRdb re-called the 5' RACE reads with MiXCR. The sample has fewer than 2,000,000 distinct CDR3 sequences; about 31% are singletons. The germline V gene encodes CDR1 MDHEN and CDR2 SYDVKM. With 4 bases clipped from V and 12 bases from J, the junction kept 19 bases outside the gene matches. This CDR3 is built from 16 residues. The sequence was obtained from a woman in her 30s in good health. The sample consisted of blood. This chain connects TRBV28 to TRBJ2-7; TRBD2 agrees at 9 bases. CDR3 loop: CASSSSTGTSSKGGYF. CDR3 DNA sequence: TGTGCCAGCAGTTCGAGTACCGGGACTAGCTCAAAGGGTGGGTACTTC. Full variable domain (missing parts from reference TRBV28 and TRBJ2-7): DVKVTQSSRYLVKRTGEKVFLECVQDMDHENMFWYRQDPGLGLRLIYFSYDVKMKEKGDIPEGYSVSREKKERFSLILESASTNQTSMYLCASSSSTGTSSKGGYFGPGTRLTVT.